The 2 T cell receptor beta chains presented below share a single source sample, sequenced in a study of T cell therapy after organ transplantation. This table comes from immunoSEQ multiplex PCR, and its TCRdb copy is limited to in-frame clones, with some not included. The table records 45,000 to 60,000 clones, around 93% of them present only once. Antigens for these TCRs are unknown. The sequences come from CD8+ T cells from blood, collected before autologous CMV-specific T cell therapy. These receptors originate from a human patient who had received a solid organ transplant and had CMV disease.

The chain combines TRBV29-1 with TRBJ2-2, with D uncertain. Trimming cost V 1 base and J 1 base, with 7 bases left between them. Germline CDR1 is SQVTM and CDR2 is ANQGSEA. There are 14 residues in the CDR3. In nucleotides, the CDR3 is TGCAGCGTTGAAGCGACCCAGAACACCGGGGAGCTGTTTTTT. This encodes CSVEATQNTGELFF.

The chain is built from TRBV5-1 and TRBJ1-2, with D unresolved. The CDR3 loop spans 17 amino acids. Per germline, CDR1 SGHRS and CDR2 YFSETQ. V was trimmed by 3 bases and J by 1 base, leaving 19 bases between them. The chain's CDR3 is CASSSNPSTLLNYGYTF. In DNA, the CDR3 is TGCGCCAGCAGCTCAAATCCGTCAACACTCCTTAACTATGGCTACACCTTC.